This T cell receptor (beta chain) was found in a study of identical twins. Each donor was a healthy Caucasian. Findings and limits, study-wide: With abundant cord blood beta clonotypes, insertions were fewer; memory repertoires showed no such pattern.

This clonotype was recorded a few times. Antigen specificity is unknown. This CDR3 has 14 amino acids. Trimming at V came to 9 bases and at J to 7 bases, leaving 8 bases not matched to a gene. CDR1 is KGHDR, CDR2 SFDVKD, per germline. Carrying unique molecular identifiers, the cDNA also gained a universal primer site through template switching. TCRdb ran MiXCR on the 5' RACE reads and lists one entry per CDR3 protein. The table includes more than 350,000 distinct CDR3 sequences, approximately 10% detected once. Sequenced input: naive T cells sorted from blood. The chain couples TRBV24-1 to TRBJ2-1; 10 bases map to TRBD2. The TCR originated in a woman between 45 and 60 years old in good health. The CDR3 DNA reads TGTGCCACCGACAGAGCGGGAGGGTCTAATGAGCAGTTCTTC. Amino acid sequence: CATDRAGGSNEQFF.